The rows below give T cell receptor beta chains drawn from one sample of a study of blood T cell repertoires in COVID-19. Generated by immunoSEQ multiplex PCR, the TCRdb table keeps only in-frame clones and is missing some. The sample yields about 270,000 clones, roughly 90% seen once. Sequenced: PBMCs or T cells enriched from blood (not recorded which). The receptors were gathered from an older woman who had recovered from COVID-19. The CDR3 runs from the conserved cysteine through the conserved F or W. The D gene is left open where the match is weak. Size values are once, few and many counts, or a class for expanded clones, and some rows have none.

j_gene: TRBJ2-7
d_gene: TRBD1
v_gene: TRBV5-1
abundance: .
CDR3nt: TGCGCCAGCAGCTCGGGACAGGGACCCTACGAGCAGTACTTC
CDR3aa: CASSSGQGPYEQYF

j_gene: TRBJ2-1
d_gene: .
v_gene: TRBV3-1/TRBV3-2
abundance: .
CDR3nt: TGTGCCAGCAGCCAAGTAAGCGGGTTCAAGAACAATGAGCAGTTCTTC
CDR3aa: CASSQVSGFKNNEQFF

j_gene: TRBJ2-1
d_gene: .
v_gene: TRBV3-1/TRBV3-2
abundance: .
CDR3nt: TGTGCCAGCAGCCAAGATAATTCACAGGAGCAGTTCTTC
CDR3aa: CASSQDNSQEQFF

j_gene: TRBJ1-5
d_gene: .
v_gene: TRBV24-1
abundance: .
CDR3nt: TGTGCCACCAGTGACCTGGACAGGCCCCAGCATTTT
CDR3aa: CATSDLDRPQHF

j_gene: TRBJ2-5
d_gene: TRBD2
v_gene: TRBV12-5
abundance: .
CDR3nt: TGTGCTAGTGGACTGACAAATCCGGGACTAGCATTTCAAGAGACCCAGTACTTC
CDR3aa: CASGLTNPGLAFQETQYF

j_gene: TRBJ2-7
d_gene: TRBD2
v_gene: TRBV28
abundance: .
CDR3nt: TGTGCCAGCAGTCTAGCGGGAAGCTCCTACGAGCAGTACTTC
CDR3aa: CASSLAGSSYEQYF

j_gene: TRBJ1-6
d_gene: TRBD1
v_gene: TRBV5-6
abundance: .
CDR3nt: TGTGCCAGCAGCCCAAACTTCGGACAGGAATATAATTCACCCCTCCACTTT
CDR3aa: CASSPNFGQEYNSPLHF

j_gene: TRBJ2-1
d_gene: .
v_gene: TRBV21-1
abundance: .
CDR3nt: TGTGCCAGCAGCAAAGATTACTACAATGAGCAGTTCTTC
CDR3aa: CASSKDYYNEQFF

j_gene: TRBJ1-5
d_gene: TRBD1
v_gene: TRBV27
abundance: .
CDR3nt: TGTGCCAGCAGTCGTTGGGGTGGACAGGGCAGCAATCAGCCCCAGCATTTT
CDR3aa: CASSRWGGQGSNQPQHF

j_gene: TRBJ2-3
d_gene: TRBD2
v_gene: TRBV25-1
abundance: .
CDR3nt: TGTGCCAGCAGTGAATTGGGCGGGAGGGGCACAGATACGCAGTATTTT
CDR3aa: CASSELGGRGTDTQYF

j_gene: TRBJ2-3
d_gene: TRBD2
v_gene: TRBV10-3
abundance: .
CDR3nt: TGTGCCATCAGCATGGGACTAGCGGGAGGGGCAGATACGCAGTATTTT
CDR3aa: CAISMGLAGGADTQYF

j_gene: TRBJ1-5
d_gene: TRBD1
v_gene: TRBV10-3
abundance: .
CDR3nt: TGTGCCATCAGGCCGGGACAGGGGTTAAATCAGCCCCAGCATTTT
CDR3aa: CAIRPGQGLNQPQHF

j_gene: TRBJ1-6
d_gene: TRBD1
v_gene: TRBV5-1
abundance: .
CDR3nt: TGCGCCAGCAGCCCGGCGGGACAGGGGTATAATTCACCCCTCCACTTT
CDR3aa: CASSPAGQGYNSPLHF

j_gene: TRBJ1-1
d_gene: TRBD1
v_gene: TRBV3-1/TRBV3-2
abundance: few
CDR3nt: TGTGCCAGCAAAAGACAGGGGGCGGAGAACACTGAAGCTTTCTTT
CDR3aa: CASKRQGAENTEAFF

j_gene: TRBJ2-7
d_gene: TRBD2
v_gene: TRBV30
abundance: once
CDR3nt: TGTGCCTGGAGTCGAGGACTAGCGGGAGTCTACGAGCAGTACTTC
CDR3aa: CAWSRGLAGVYEQYF

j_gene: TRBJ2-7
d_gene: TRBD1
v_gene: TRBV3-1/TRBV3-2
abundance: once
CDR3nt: TGTGCCAGCAGTTACCCCGGGACAGGCTTGAACGAGCAGTACTTC
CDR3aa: CASSYPGTGLNEQYF

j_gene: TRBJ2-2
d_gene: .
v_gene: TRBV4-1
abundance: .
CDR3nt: TGCGCCAGCAGCACAACCCGAGGCGATCGAACCGGGGAGCTGTTTTTT
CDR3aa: CASSTTRGDRTGELFF

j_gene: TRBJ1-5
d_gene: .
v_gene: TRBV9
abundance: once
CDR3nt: TGTGCCAGCAGCCCCGAGACAGTCAATCAGCCCCAGCATTTT
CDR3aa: CASSPETVNQPQHF

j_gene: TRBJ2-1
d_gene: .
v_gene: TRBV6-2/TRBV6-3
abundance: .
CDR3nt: TGTGCCAGCAGCCTCAATAATGAGCAGTTCTTC
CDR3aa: CASSLNNEQFF

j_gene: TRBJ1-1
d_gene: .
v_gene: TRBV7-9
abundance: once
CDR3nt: TGTGCCAGCAGCCTTCCCAGGGCTAACACTGAAGCTTTCTTT
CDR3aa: CASSLPRANTEAFF

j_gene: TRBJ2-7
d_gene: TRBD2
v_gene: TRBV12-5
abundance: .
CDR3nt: TGTGCTAGTCCGCGACTAGCGGGAGAGGACGTTTACGAGCAGTACTTC
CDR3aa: CASPRLAGEDVYEQYF

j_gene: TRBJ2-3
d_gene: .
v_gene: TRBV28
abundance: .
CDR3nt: TGTGCCAGCAGTTCGACACCCAGGGACAAGTATTTT
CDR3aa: CASSSTPRDKYF

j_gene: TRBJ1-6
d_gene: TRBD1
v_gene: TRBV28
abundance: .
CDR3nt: TGTGCCAGCGGGACAGGGGATTCACCCCTCCACTTT
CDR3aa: CASGTGDSPLHF

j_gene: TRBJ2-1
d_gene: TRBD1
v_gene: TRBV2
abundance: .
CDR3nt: TGTGCCAGCAGTGAAGAGACCCGGGACAGGATGTTCTTC
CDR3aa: CASSEETRDRMFF

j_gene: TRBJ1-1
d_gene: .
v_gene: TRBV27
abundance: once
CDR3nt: TGTGCCAGCAGTTTTGTGGGACTCAACACTGAAGCTTTCTTT
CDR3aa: CASSFVGLNTEAFF

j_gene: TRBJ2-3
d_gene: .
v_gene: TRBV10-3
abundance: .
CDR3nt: TGTGCCATTGGCCCCAGGGCATTGGCAGATACGCAGTATTTT
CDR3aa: CAIGPRALADTQYF

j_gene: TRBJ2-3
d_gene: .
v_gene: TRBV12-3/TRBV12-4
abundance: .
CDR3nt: TGTGCCAGCAGCCGTTTGTCAGTAGATACGCAGTATTTT
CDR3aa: CASSRLSVDTQYF

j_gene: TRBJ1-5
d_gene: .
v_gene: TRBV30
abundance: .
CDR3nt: TGTGCCTGGAGTACTCCAGGGGGCAATCAGCCCCAGCATTTT
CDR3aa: CAWSTPGGNQPQHF

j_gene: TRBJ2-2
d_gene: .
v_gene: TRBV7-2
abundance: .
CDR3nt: TGTGCCAGCAGCTTCTACACCGGGGAGCTGTTTTTT
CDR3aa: CASSFYTGELFF

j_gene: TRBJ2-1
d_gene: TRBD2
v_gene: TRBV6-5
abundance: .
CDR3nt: TGTGCCAGCCTGCTTAGCGGGAGCTACAATGAGCAGTTCTTC
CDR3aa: CASLLSGSYNEQFF

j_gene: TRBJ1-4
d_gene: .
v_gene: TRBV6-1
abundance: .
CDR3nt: TGTGCCAGCAGTGAGGCACGGGGGGGCAAACCGTTTTTT
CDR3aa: CASSEARGGKPFF

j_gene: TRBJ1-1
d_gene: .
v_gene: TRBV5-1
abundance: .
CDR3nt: TGCGCCAGCAGCTTGGGGGGGCTGAACACTGAAGCTTTCTTT
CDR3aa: CASSLGGLNTEAFF

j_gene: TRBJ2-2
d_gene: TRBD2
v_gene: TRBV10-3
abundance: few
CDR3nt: TGTGCCATCAGGGTTAGCGGGGGAGACACCGGGGAGCTGTTTTTT
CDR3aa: CAIRVSGGDTGELFF

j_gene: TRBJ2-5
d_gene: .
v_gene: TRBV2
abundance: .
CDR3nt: TGTGCCAGCAGCAGAGAGGGACGGGGGGAGACCCAGTACTTC
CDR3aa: CASSREGRGETQYF

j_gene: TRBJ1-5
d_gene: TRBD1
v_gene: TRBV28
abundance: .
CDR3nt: TGTGCCAGCAAGGGGGCGGGTAATCAGCCCCAGCATTTT
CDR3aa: CASKGAGNQPQHF

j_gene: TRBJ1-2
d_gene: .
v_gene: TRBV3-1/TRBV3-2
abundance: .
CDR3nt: TGTGCCAGCAGACGAACGACAGCTACTAACTATGGCTACACCTTC
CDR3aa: CASRRTTATNYGYTF

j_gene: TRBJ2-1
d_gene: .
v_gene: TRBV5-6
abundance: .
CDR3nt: TGTGCCAGCAGCTTCGGGACTAGACAGGGTGAGCAGTTCTTC
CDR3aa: CASSFGTRQGEQFF

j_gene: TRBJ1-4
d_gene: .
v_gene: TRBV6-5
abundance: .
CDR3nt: TGTGCCAGCAGTTACTCGTATTTGGACAGCAGCGAAAAACTGTTTTTT
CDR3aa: CASSYSYLDSSEKLFF

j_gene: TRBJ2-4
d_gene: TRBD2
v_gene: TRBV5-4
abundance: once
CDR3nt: TGTGCCAGCAGCCTGACTAGCGGGAGTAGTTACATTCAGTACTTC
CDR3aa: CASSLTSGSSYIQYF

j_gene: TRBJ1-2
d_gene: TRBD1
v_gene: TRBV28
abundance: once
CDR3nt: TGTGCCAGCAGTTCCCCGGGACAGGGACTGGGTGGCTACACCTTC
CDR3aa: CASSSPGQGLGGYTF

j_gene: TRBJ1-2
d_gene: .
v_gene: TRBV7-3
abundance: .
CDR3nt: TGTGCCAGCAGCTTACAGGGTTCGGGTGACTATGGCTACACCTTC
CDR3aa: CASSLQGSGDYGYTF

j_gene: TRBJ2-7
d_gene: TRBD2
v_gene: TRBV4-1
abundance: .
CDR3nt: TGCGCCAGCAGCCCGACTCTAGCGGGAGACTCCTACGAGCAGTACTTC
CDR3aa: CASSPTLAGDSYEQYF

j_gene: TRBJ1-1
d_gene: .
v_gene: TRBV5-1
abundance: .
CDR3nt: TGCGCCAGCAGCTTGGCCGAAGTCACCTCTCAGGCTTTCTTT
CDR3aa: CASSLAEVTSQAFF

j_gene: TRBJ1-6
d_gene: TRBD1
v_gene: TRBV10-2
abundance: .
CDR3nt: TGCGCCAGCAGGCAGACAGGGGAGAATAATTCACCCCTCCACTTT
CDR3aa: CASRQTGENNSPLHF

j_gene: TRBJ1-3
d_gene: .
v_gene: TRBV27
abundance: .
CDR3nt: TGTGCCAGCAGTCCAGGGTCTGCCGGAAACACCATATATTTT
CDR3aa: CASSPGSAGNTIYF

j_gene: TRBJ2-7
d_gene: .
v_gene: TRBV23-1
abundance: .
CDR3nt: TGCGCCAGCAGTCAAAGGACACCTTACTACGAGCAGTACTTC
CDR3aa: CASSQRTPYYEQYF

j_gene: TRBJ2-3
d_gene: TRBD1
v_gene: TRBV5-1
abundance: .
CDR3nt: TGCGCCAGCAGCTTGGAGGACAGGGGACCCCCAGATACGCAGTATTTT
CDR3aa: CASSLEDRGPPDTQYF

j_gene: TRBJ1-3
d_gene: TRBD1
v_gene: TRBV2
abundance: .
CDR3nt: TGTGCCAGCAGAGAGGGGACAGGCTCTGGAAACACCATATATTTT
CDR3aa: CASREGTGSGNTIYF

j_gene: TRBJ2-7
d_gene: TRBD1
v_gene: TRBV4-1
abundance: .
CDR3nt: TGCGCCAGCAGCCAATCGGTGGGGGACAGTTCCTACGAGCAGTACTTC
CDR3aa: CASSQSVGDSSYEQYF

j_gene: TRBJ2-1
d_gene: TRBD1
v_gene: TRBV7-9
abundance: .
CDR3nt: TGTGCCAGCAGCTCCGCGACAGGGGGCTTCGCTATGAACTACAATGAGCAGTTCTTC
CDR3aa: CASSSATGGFAMNYNEQFF

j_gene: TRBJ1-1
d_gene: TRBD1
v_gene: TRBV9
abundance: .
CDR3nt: TGTGCCAGCAGCACAGGGGGCCCGCGGAGTACTGAAGCTTTCTTT
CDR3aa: CASSTGGPRSTEAFF

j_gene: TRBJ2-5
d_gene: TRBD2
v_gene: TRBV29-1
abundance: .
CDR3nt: TGCAGCGTTGAAAAGAGCGGGAGAGGGGAGACCCAGTACTTC
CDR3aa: CSVEKSGRGETQYF

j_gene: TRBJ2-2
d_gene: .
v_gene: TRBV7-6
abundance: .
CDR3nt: TGTGCCAGCAGCTTAAAGAGCGTCTCCCACACCGGGGAGCTGTTTTTT
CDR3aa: CASSLKSVSHTGELFF

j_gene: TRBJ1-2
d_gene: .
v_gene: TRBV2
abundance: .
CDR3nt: TGTGCCACCCCGCGGGGGAACTATGGCTACACCTTC
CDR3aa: CATPRGNYGYTF

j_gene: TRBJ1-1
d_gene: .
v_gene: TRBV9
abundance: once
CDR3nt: TGTGCCAGCAGCGTGCAGGGGCAGAGCACTGAAGCTTTCTTT
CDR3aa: CASSVQGQSTEAFF

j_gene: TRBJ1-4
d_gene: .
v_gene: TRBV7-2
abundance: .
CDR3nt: TGTGCCAGCAGCTTAAAGGGGTTGAGAGAAAAACTGTTTTTT
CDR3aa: CASSLKGLREKLFF